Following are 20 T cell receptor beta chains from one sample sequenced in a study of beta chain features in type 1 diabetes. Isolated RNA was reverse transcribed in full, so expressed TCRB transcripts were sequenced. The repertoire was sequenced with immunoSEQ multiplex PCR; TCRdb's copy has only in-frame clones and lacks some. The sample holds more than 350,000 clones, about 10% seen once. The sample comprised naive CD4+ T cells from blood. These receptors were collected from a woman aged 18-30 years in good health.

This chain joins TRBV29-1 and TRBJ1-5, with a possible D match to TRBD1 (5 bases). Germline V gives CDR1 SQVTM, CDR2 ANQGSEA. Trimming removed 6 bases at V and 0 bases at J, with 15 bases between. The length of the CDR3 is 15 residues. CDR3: CSVTTTGNSNQPQHF. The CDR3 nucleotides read TGCAGCGTCACAACTACAGGTAATAGCAATCAGCCCCAGCATTTT.

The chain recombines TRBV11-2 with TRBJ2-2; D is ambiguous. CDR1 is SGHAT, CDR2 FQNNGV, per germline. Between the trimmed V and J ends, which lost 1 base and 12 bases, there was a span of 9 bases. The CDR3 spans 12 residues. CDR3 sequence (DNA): TGTGCCAGCAGCTTAGCCCTAGGGCAGCTGTTTTTT. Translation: CASSLALGQLFF.

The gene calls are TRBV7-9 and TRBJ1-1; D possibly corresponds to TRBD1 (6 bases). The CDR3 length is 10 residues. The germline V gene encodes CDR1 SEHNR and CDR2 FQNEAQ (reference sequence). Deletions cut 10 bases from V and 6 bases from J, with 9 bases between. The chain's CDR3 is CATGGPEAFF. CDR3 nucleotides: TGTGCCACCGGGGGGCCTGAAGCTTTCTTT.

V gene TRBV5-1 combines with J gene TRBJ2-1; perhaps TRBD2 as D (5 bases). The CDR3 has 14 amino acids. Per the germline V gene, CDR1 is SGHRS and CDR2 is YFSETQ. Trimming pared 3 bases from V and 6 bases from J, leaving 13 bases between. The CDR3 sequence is CASSSSGFFNEQFF. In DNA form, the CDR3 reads TGCGCCAGCAGCTCCTCGGGGTTTTTCAATGAGCAGTTCTTC.

The CDR3 reads CASSGQGNEKLFF. DNA for the CDR3: TGTGCCAGCTCGGGACAGGGGAATGAAAAACTGTTTTTT. The rearrangement joins TRBV7-6 to TRBJ1-4; 10 bases match TRBD1. Germline CDR1 is SGHVS and CDR2 is FNYEAQ. The CDR3 runs 13 residues. V shed 8 bases, J shed 5 bases, and the junction held 2 bases outside the gene matches.

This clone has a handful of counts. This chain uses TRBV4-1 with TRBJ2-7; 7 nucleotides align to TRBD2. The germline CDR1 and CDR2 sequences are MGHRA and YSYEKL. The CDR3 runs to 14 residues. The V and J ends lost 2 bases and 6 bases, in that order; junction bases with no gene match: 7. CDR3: CASSQPGLLAEQYV. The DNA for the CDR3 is TGCGCCAGCAGCCAACCGGGACTACTGGCCGAGCAGTACGTC.

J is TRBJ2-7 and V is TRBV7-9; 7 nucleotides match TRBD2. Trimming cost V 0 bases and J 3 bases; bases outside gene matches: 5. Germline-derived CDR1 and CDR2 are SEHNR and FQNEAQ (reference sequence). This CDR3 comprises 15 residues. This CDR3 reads CASSLAGLPLYEQYF. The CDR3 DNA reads TGTGCCAGCAGCTTAGCGGGACTACCGCTCTACGAGCAGTACTTC.

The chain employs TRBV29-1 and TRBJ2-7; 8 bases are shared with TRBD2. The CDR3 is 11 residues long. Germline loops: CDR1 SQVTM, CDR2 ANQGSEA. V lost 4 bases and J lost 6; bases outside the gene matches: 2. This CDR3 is CSVGAGGEQYF. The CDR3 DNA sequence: TGCAGCGTTGGGGCGGGAGGCGAGCAGTACTTC.

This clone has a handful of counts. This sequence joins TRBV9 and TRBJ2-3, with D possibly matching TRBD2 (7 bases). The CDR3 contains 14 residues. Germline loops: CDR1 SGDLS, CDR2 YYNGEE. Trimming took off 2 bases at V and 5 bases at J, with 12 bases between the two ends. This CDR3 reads CASSVLGGGDTQYF. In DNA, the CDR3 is TGTGCCAGCAGCGTGTTGGGAGGGGGAGATACGCAGTATTTT. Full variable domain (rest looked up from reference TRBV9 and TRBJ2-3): DSGVTQTPKHLITATGQRVTLRCSPRSGDLSVYWYQQSLDQGLQFLIQYYNGEERAKGNILERFSAQQFPDLHSELNLSSLELGDSALYFCASSVLGGGDTQYFGPGTRLTVL.

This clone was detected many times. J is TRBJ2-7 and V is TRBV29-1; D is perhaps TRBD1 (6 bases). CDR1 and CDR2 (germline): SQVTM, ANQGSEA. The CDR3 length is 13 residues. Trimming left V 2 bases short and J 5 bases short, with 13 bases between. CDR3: CSVEQGKGDEQYF. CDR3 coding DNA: TGCAGCGTTGAACAGGGCAAGGGGGACGAGCAGTACTTC.

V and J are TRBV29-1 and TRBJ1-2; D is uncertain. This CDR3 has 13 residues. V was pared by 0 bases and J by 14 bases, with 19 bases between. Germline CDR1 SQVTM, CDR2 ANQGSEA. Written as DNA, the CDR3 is TGCAGCGTTGAAGATCACACCGGGGTCCTTGGTACCTTC. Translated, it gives CSVEDHTGVLGTF.

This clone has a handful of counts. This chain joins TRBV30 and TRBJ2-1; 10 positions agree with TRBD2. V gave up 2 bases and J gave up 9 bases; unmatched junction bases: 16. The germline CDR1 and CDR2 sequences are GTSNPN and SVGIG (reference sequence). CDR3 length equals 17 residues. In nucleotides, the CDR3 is TGTGCCTGGAGTCCACAGAACGGGCTAGCGGGAGTTGGTGAGCAGTTCTTC. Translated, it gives CAWSPQNGLAGVGEQFF.

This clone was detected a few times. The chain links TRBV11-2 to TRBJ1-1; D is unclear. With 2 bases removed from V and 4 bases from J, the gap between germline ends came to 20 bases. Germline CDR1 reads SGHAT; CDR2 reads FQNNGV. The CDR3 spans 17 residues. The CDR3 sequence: CASSLHTLGRVGTEAFF. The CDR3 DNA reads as TGTGCCAGCAGCTTACATACCCTCGGACGGGTAGGCACTGAAGCTTTCTTT.

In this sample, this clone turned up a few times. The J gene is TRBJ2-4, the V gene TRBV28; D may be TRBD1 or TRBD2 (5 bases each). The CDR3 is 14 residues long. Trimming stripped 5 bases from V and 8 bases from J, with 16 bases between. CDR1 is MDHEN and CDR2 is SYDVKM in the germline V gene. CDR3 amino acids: CASSTSGPRDIQYF. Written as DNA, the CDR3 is TGTGCCAGCAGTACCTCGGGGCCGCGGGACATTCAGTACTTC. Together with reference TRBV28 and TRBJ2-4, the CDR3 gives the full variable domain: DVKVTQSSRYLVKRTGEKVFLECVQDMDHENMFWYRQDPGLGLRLIYFSYDVKMKEKGDIPEGYSVSREKKERFSLILESASTNQTSMYLCASSTSGPRDIQYFGAGTRLSVL.

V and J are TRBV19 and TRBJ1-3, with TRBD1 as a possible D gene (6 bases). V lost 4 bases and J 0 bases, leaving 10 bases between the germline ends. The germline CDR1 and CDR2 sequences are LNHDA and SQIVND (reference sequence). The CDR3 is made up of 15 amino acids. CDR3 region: CASSSGQSSGNTIYF. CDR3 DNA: TGTGCCAGTAGTAGCGGACAGAGCTCTGGAAACACCATATATTTT.

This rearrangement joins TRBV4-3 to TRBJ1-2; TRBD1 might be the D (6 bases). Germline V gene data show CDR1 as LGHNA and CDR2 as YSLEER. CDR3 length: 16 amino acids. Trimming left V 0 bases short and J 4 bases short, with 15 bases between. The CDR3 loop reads CASSQEYRAVGYGYTF. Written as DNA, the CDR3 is TGCGCCAGCAGCCAAGAGTACAGGGCGGTTGGCTATGGCTACACCTTC.

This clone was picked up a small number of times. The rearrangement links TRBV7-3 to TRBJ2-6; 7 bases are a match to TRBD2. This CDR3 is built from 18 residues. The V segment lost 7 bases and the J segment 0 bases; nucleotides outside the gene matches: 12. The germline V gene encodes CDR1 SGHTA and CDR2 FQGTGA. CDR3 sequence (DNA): TGTGCCAGCACCGGAGGTCTAGCGGACCCCTCTGGGGCCAACGTCCTGACTTTC. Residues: CASTGGLADPSGANVLTF.

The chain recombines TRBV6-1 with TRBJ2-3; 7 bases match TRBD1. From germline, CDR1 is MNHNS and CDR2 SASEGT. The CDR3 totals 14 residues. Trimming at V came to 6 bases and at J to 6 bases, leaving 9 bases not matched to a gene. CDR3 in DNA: TGTGCCAGCAGCACAAGAGGGGGCCGGGATACGCAGTATTTT. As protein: CASSTRGGRDTQYF.

The CDR3 region is CASSLAPRGGQETQYF. The CDR3 DNA reads as TGTGCCAGCAGCCTAGCACCCCGGGGAGGACAAGAGACCCAGTACTTC. This chain joins TRBV7-3 and TRBJ2-5, with D tentatively TRBD2 (6 bases). The CDR3 spans 16 residues. Germline V gene sequence: CDR1 SGHTA, CDR2 FQGTGA. V lost 5 bases, J lost 2 bases, and 18 bases lay in between.

The CDR3 reads CAISHRLAGRRGQETQYF. The CDR3 DNA reads TGTGCCATCAGCCACCGACTAGCGGGACGTCGGGGTCAAGAGACCCAGTACTTC. V gene TRBV10-3 combines with J gene TRBJ2-5, with 11 bases fitting TRBD2. The CDR3 is 18 residues long. The V segment lost 6 bases and the J segment 2 bases; nucleotides outside the gene matches: 14. Germline V gene sequence: CDR1 ENHRY, CDR2 SYGVKD.